The rows below give T cell receptor beta chains drawn from one sample of a study of blood T cell repertoires in COVID-19. TCRdb keeps only in-frame clones here, not all; method: immunoSEQ multiplex PCR. Of some 400,000 clones listed, approximately 90% are singletons. Sequenced: PBMCs or T cells enriched from blood (not recorded which). The receptors derive from a woman aged 40 to 50 who had been exposed to COVID-19. CDR3s include the opening cysteine and the closing phenylalanine or tryptophan. The D gene is left open where the match is weak. Some rows have no size entry. The others give once, few or many, or a class for an expanded clone.

d_gene,v_gene,j_gene,abundance,CDR3aa,CDR3nt
-,TRBV6-6,TRBJ2-7,-,CASSDGGSPPYEQYF,TGTGCCAGCAGTGACGGCGGCAGTCCTCCCTACGAGCAGTACTTC
-,TRBV19,TRBJ2-5,-,CASRRRIGEAETQYF,TGTGCCAGTAGACGACGAATAGGGGAGGCGGAGACCCAGTACTTC
-,TRBV5-4,TRBJ1-5,-,CASSRQPNQPQHF,TGTGCCAGCAGCCGACAGCCAAATCAGCCCCAGCATTTT
TRBD1,TRBV24-1,TRBJ2-2,-,CATSPPGTGPNTGELFF,TGTGCCACCAGCCCACCCGGGACAGGGCCGAACACCGGGGAGCTGTTTTTT
TRBD1,TRBV9,TRBJ1-1,once,CASSVGAGGPTEAFF,TGTGCCAGCAGCGTAGGGGCAGGGGGTCCCACTGAAGCTTTCTTT
-,TRBV27,TRBJ1-2,-,CASRREGGHYGYTF,TGTGCCAGCAGACGCGAGGGGGGGCACTATGGCTACACCTTC
-,TRBV19,TRBJ2-1,-,CASCQARRNEQFF,TGTGCCAGTTGCCAGGCGCGTAGGAATGAGCAGTTCTTC
TRBD1,TRBV29-1,TRBJ1-2,-,CSVEASGGGYTF,TGCAGCGTTGAAGCTTCAGGGGGCGGCTACACCTTC
TRBD2,TRBV5-4,TRBJ2-7,-,CASSSPLAGGRYEQYF,TGTGCCAGCAGCTCACCCCTAGCGGGAGGGCGGTACGAGCAGTACTTC
-,TRBV6-5,TRBJ1-4,-,CASSPRTGLDEKLFF,TGTGCCAGCAGCCCGCGCACCGGTCTTGATGAAAAACTGTTTTTT
-,TRBV5-1,TRBJ1-6,-,CASSPDRSNSPLHF,TGCGCCAGCAGCCCGGACAGAAGCAATTCACCCCTCCACTTT
-,TRBV6-5,TRBJ1-2,-,CASSPKPNYGYTF,TGTGCCAGCAGTCCAAAGCCTAACTATGGCTACACCTTC
-,TRBV7-6,TRBJ1-2,once,CASSLETLQGPYGYTF,TGTGCCAGCAGCTTAGAAACACTGCAGGGGCCGTATGGCTACACCTTC
-,TRBV5-1,TRBJ2-7,-,CASSTGQPPMIPYEQYF,TGCGCCAGCAGCACCGGACAGCCACCCATGATTCCCTACGAGCAGTACTTC
TRBD1,TRBV11-2,TRBJ2-7,-,CASSLGISGQGSYEQYF,TGTGCCAGCAGCTTAGGGATTTCGGGACAGGGGAGCTACGAGCAGTACTTC
TRBD2,TRBV13,TRBJ2-3,-,CASSYSGRARDTQYF,TGTGCCAGCAGCTATAGCGGGAGGGCCAGAGATACGCAGTATTTT
TRBD2,TRBV10-1,TRBJ2-1,-,CASSLGGSGSYNEQFF,TGCGCCAGCAGTTTGGGAGGGTCCGGCTCCTACAATGAGCAGTTCTTC
TRBD1,TRBV6-1,TRBJ1-5,-,CASSDIAGTGNQPQHF,TGTGCCAGCAGTGATATTGCCGGGACAGGGAATCAGCCCCAGCATTTT
TRBD1,TRBV7-2,TRBJ2-7,-,CASSPTGGGEHEQYF,TGTGCCAGCAGCCCAACAGGGGGAGGTGAGCACGAGCAGTACTTC
-,TRBV19,TRBJ2-2,-,CASSIDRGATGELFF,TGTGCCAGTAGTATAGATCGCGGCGCAACCGGGGAGCTGTTTTTT
-,TRBV7-8,TRBJ1-3,-,CASSPTSSGNTIYF,TGTGCCAGCAGCCCAACAAGCTCTGGAAACACCATATATTTT
TRBD2,TRBV24-1,TRBJ2-7,-,CATSDGGRVLAYEQYF,TGTGCCACCAGTGATGGGGGGAGGGTCCTAGCCTACGAGCAGTACTTC